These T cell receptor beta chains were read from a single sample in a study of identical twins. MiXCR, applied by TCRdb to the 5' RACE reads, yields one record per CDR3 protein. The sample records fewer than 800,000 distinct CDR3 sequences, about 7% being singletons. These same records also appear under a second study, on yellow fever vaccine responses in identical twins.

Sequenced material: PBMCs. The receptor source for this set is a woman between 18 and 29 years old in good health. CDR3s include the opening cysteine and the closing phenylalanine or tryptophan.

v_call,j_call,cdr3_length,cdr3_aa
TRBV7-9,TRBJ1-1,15,CASSSTENMNTEAFF
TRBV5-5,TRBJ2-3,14,CASSSVLRGDTQYF
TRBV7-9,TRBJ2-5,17,CASSTGPGVLLRETQYF
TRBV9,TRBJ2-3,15,CASSEGTSGTDTQYF
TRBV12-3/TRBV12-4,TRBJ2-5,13,CASLRGREKTQYF
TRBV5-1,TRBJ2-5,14,CASSLRGAEKTQYF
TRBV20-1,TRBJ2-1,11,CSARDSPRSFF
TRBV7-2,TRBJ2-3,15,CASSLRAGFTDTQYF
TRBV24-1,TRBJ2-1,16,CATSDPAVAGADEQFF
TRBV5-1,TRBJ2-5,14,CASSFEGGLETQYF
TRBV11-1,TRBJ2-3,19,CASSSRGPLAGKGTDTQYF
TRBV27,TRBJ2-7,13,CASSLGARGEQYF
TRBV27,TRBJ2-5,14,CASSLAARQETQYF
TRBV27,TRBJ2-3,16,CASSPTTSGFTDTQYF
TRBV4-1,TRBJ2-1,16,CASSQGIGAGVGEQFF